This T cell receptor beta chain emerged from a study of cytomegalovirus exposure and HLA in healthy donors. The CDR3 sequence is 17 residues long. The V end lost 7 bases, the J end lost 0 bases, and 18 bases lay between the germline ends. Germline V gene data show CDR1 as LNHNV and CDR2 as YYDKDF (reference sequence). PCR involved 60 Vbeta and 13 Jbeta primers. Clones were sequenced by immunoSEQ multiplex PCR, and TCRdb holds only the in-frame ones, with some missing. The sample carries roughly 100,000 clones, 55% to 75% recorded once. The receptor was derived from a young woman in good health and CMV-seropositive. The sequenced sample was PBMCs. The chain employs TRBV15 and TRBJ1-4, with unresolved D. The CDR3 bases are TGTGCCACCACGCTTGGGGAGGGCTTTGCAACTAATGAAAAACTGTTTTTT. This gives the protein CATTLGEGFATNEKLFF.